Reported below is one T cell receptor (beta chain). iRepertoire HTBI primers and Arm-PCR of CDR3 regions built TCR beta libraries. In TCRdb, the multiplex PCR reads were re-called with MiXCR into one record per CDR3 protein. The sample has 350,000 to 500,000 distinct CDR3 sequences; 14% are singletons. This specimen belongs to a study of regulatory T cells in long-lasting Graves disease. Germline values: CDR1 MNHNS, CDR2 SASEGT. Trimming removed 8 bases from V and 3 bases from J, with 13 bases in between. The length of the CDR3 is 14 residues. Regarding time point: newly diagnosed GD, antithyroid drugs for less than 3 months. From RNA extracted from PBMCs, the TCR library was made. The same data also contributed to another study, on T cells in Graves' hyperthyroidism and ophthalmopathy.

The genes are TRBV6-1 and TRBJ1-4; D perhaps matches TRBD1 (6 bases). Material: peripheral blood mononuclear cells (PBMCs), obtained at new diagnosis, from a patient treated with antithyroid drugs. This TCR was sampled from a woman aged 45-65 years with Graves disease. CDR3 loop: CASAGGPANEKLFF. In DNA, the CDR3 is TGTGCCAGCGCGGGGGGGCCGGCTAATGAAAAACTGTTTTTT.